These T cell receptor beta chains were read from a single sample in a study of cytomegalovirus exposure and HLA in healthy donors. Profiled with immunoSEQ multiplex PCR; TCRdb holds only in-frame clones, not every one. The sample carries under 200,000 clones, around 75% recorded once. The material sequenced was PBMCs. These receptors were taken from a woman younger than 45 in good health and CMV-seronegative. Each CDR3 is given with its conserved first and last residue. Fields, in order: D gene, V gene, J gene, CDR3 protein. A D gene is named only where the DNA matches it firmly.

-	TRBV6-5	TRBJ1-5	CASRLRERVQPQHF
TRBD2	TRBV19	TRBJ2-1	CATKAGVSYNEQFF
-	TRBV11-2	TRBJ2-1	CASSLGTGWTYNEQFF
-	TRBV5-1	TRBJ2-1	CASSSAWGGLDEQFF
-	TRBV6-5	TRBJ2-1	CASSLRGFEQFF
-	TRBV7-9	TRBJ1-2	CASSLLGENYGYTF
-	TRBV19	TRBJ1-5	CASSIPPRGSRPQHF
TRBD1	TRBV4-3	TRBJ1-2	CASSRGTGDRGYTF
-	TRBV9	TRBJ1-3	CASSPRGGDSGNTIYF
TRBD2	TRBV27	TRBJ2-7	CASSSPLAGVYEQYF
TRBD1	TRBV2	TRBJ1-2	CASRPRDRLANYGYTF
-	TRBV11-2	TRBJ2-7	CASSLRQVTYEQYF
-	TRBV5-1	TRBJ2-7	CASTYHSTTIEQYF
TRBD1	TRBV7-8	TRBJ1-6	CASSLNIGRQGKNSPLHF
-	TRBV5-5	TRBJ1-1	CASSPDLGQNTEAFF
-	TRBV2	-	CASKPERMYYEQYF
TRBD1	TRBV7-7	TRBJ2-5	CASSPGTEETQYF
TRBD1	TRBV27	TRBJ2-1	CASSFGSGRGHNEQFF
TRBD1	TRBV10-3	TRBJ1-2	CAISESGTGGPNTF
TRBD2	TRBV7-9	TRBJ2-1	CASRPSLAGGDNEQFF
TRBD1	TRBV19	TRBJ1-5	CASDKGQHSNQPQHF
-	TRBV4-2	TRBJ2-2	CASSQAGLNTGELFF
TRBD2	TRBV9	TRBJ2-7	CASNDCGRRNEQYF
-	TRBV5-4	TRBJ1-6	CASSLGGQSPYNSPLHF
TRBD2	TRBV5-4	TRBJ2-1	CASSAGTSPYNEQFF
-	TRBV7-9	TRBJ1-3	CASSLGGGSGNTIYF
-	TRBV14	TRBJ1-3	CASSQVGQFGNTIYF
TRBD1	TRBV19	TRBJ2-7	CASSPGTGARYEQYF
TRBD1	TRBV27	TRBJ1-5	CASSFGTGGNQPQHF
-	TRBV5-1	TRBJ1-3	CASSLDPQVGNTIYF
-	TRBV5-6	TRBJ2-2	CASSLYAGETGELFF
TRBD2	TRBV19	TRBJ2-5	CASSPGGGVVDQYF
TRBD1	TRBV5-1	TRBJ2-3	CASSEGTVSTDTQYF
TRBD2	TRBV5-6	TRBJ2-1	CASSFSSGRKNEQFF